This T cell receptor beta chain was profiled in a study of graft-versus-host responses after intestinal transplantation. Study context: Each of the recipients got a multivisceral, liver-intestinal, or isolated intestinal transplant. Recipients uniformly received anti-thymocyte globulin induction, followed by tacrolimus and steroids for roughly 3 years. Broader study findings: Allograft graft-versus-host to host-versus-graft clonal ratios ran high in patients with graft-donor T cell macrochimerism. Ileal or blood samples showed some GvH clones first, and such clones were also found in recipient marrow.

Intraepithelial lymphocytes and lamina propria lymphocytes were released through processing of graft tissue. Comments on this clone: Its antigen is not identified.

Generated by immunoSEQ multiplex PCR, the TCRdb table keeps only in-frame clones and is missing some. The table has about 17,000 clones, 60% to 85% seen once. From germline, CDR1 is LNHDA and CDR2 SQIVND (reference sequence). Trimming cost V 4 bases and J 3 bases; bases outside gene matches: 10. CDR3 length: 16 residues. The chain links TRBV19 to TRBJ1-2; 8 nucleotides agree with TRBD1. The TCR was taken from a human patient who received an intestinal transplant, so some T cells may come from the graft donor. Sequencing was performed on ileum tissue, taken about 460 days after intestinal transplant. CDR3 coding DNA: TGTGCCAGTAGTAGGGGACAGGAGCTTTTCGACTATGGCTACACCTTC. Its protein product is CASSRGQELFDYGYTF.